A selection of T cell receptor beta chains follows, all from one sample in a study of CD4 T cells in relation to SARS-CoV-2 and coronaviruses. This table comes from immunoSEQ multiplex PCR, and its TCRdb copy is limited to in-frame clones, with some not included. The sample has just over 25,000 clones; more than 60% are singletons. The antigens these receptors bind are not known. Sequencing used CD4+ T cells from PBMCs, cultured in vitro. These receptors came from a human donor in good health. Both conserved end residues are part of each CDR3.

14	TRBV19	CASSQQTGNYGYTF
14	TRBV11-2	CASSAQLGPDTQYF
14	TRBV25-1	CASSEFRVSAGYTF
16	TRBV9	CASSVRASVFQETQYF
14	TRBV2	CASSLGTEPYEQYF
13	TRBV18	CASSPRGGETQYF
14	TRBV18	CASSQDFSNQPQHF
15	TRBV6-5	CASSSDWGHNSPLHF
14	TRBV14	CASSQRARRDTQYF
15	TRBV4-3	CASSLDTGTNSPLHF
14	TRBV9	CASSPRPQEETQYF
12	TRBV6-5	CASSSELGEAFF
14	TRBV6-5	CASSYTGANTEAFF
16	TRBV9	CASSVGLGQGADGYTF
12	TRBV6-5	CAIKRDRNIQYF
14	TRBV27	CASSLGTGRETQYF
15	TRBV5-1	CASSLAVLTTGELFF
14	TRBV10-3	CATGLGDSGNTIYF
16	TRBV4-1	CASSQGRAGGGETQYF
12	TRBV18	CASSPSWDTQYF
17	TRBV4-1	CASSQVVRGPTNTEAFF
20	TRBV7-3	CASSPRGEAGKSSSYNEQFF
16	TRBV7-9	CASSGPGAQNTGELFF
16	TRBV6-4	CASSDSSGAGANVLTF
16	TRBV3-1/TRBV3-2	CASSQETSGNYNEQFF
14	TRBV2	CASSRDRGGTEAFF
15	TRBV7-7	CASSLRGGYGDTQYF
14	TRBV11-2	CASSQTSGSDTQYF
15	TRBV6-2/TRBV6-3	CASSYSGLADDTQYF
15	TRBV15	CATSRTTDREGGYTF
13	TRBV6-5	CASRGSGDYGYTF
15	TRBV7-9	CASSLVAGGSYGYTF
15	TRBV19	CASRNGGDYGTEAFF
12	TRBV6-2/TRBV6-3	CASSYSRYTQYF
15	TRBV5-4	CASSPGGGPPYEQYF
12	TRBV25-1	CASRGTFEKLFF
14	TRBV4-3	CASSQEQGVQPQHF
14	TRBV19	CASNQGAIAGELFF
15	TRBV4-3	CASRHYDRGNEKLFF
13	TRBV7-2	CASRRTGSYEQYF
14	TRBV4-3	CASSQGVIYNEQFF
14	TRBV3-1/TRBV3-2	CATPLDRDVQPQHF
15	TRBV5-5	CASSFWDFSGNTIYF
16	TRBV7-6	CASSNRVPSGQETQYF
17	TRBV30	CAWDRVGLAGGIYEQYF
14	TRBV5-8	CATSRRGYQETQYF
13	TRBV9	CASSAGTAYEQYF
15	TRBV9	CASSVVGRGTGELFF
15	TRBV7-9	CASSPAGGAKNIQYF
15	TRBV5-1	CASSPGQGANSPLHF
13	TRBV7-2	CASSRSGGETQYF
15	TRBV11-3	CASSLEGQGANEQFF
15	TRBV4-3	CASSQDRGSNQPQHF
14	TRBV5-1	CASSPRQATDTQYF
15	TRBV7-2	CASSPTGFSNQPQHF
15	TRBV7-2	CASSLADRQDTEAFF
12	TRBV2	CASSGTQETQYF
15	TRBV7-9	CASSLPGLAPGELFF
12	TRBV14	CASSDSTDTQYF